Presented here are 18 T cell receptor beta chains from one specimen sequenced in a study of vaccination effects on CD4 cells after COVID-19. For these receptors, no antigen is known. This table comes from immunoSEQ multiplex PCR, and its TCRdb copy is limited to in-frame clones, with some not included. The sample lists 20,000 to 25,000 clones, more than 70% occurring once. Viral peptide pools were used in the ViraFEST assay to expand antigen-specific CD4+ T cells, and sequencing came afterward. At the end of 9 to 11 days of culture, CD4+ T cells were isolated. PCR-confirmed SARS-CoV-2 infection occurred in the person between March and December 2020. The sample in question was CD4+ T cells from PBMCs cultured with a peptide pool, obtained before COVID-19 vaccination. These receptors were collected from a human donor who had a prior SARS-CoV-2 infection.

CDR3 protein: CAWSPGQGSPLHF. CDR3 bases: TGTGCCTGGAGCCCGGGACAGGGGTCACCCCTCCACTTT. The rearrangement links TRBV30 to TRBJ1-6; 10 bases align to TRBD1. The CDR3 covers 13 residues. V lost 3 bases to trimming and J lost 10 bases; unmatched junction nucleotides: 3. Per germline, CDR1 GTSNPN and CDR2 SVGIG (reference sequence).

The J gene is TRBJ2-7, the V gene TRBV29-1; 10 bases fit TRBD1. The J segment lost 3 bases and the V segment lost 6 bases, leaving 5 bases of the junction unmatched. The CDR3 runs to 13 residues. CDR1 is SQVTM and CDR2 is ANQGSEA in the germline V gene. CDR3 in DNA: TGCAGCGTGTGGACAGGGGGGGACTACGAGCAGTACTTC. Protein: CSVWTGGDYEQYF.

CDR3 bases: TGTGCCAGCAGCGCCGATTATCGCAATGAGCAGTTCTTC. This encodes CASSADYRNEQFF. V is TRBV12-3 or TRBV12-4 and J is TRBJ2-1; D unresolved. CDR3 size: 13 residues. V was clipped by 6 bases and J by 6 bases, with 12 bases between them.

This sequence joins TRBV6-2 or TRBV6-3 and TRBJ2-3, with TRBD2 identical over 8 bases. J gave up 4 bases and V 5 bases, and 5 bases lay outside the gene matches. This CDR3 is 14 amino acids long. Germline assignment: CDR1 MNHEY and CDR2 SVGEGT. The CDR3 spells CASSQGLAADTQYF. CDR3 DNA sequence: TGTGCCAGCAGTCAAGGACTAGCAGCAGATACGCAGTATTTT.

The V call is TRBV5-6, the J call TRBJ1-2, with D possibly TRBD1 on 5 matching bases. Trimming took off 2 bases at V and 7 bases at J, with 9 bases between the two ends. CDR1 is SGHDT, CDR2 YYEEEE, per germline. The CDR3 contains 12 residues. The CDR3 DNA reads TGTGCCAGCAGCTTACAGGCGGGTGGCTACACCTTC. This encodes CASSLQAGGYTF.

The rearrangement uses TRBV6-2 or TRBV6-3 and TRBJ2-7, with D possibly matching TRBD1 (6 bases). The CDR3 has 12 amino acids. The germline V gene has CDR1 MNHEY and CDR2 SVGEGT. Trimming cost V 6 bases and J 2 bases, with 8 bases left between them. The CDR3 sequence: CASSHRAYEQYF. The DNA for the CDR3 is TGTGCCAGCAGCCACAGGGCCTACGAGCAGTACTTC.

This clone was picked up a small number of times. The genes are TRBV5-1 and TRBJ2-2, with 8 nucleotides matching TRBD1. Losses at the gene ends were 4 bases for V and 5 bases for J; bases not matched to a gene: 7. This CDR3 is 15 amino acids long. Germline CDR1 SGHRS, CDR2 YFSETQ. CDR3 sequence (DNA): TGCGCCAGCAGCCCCACGACAGGGGATACCGGGGAGCTGTTTTTT. Its protein is CASSPTTGDTGELFF.

The V gene is TRBV24-1, the J gene TRBJ2-3, with TRBD2 identical over 8 bases. There are 14 residues in the CDR3. Unmatched junction bases numbered 12, after V lost 5 bases and J lost 12 bases. The germline V gene encodes CDR1 KGHDR and CDR2 SFDVKD. The CDR3 protein is CATSAALGSGIQYF. CDR3 DNA sequence: TGTGCCACCAGTGCCGCCCTTGGTAGCGGGATTCAGTATTTT.

The chain has TRBV2 and TRBJ2-7; 7 positions match TRBD1. Germline loops: CDR1 SNHLY, CDR2 FYNNEI. The CDR3 contains 14 residues. V lost 3 bases and J lost 6; bases outside the gene matches: 8. The CDR3 DNA is TGTGCCAGCAGTGAGGACAGGATAAGTCGCGAGCAGTACTTC. This sequence encodes CASSEDRISREQYF.

J is TRBJ1-1 and V is TRBV13; 7 bases match TRBD1. The V and J ends lost 2 bases and 3 bases, in that order; junction bases with no gene match: 6. This CDR3 comprises 15 residues. The V gene's germline CDR1 is PRHDT and CDR2 FYEKMQ (reference sequence). CDR3 region: CASSLPDRDDTEAFF. The DNA of the CDR3 is TGTGCCAGCAGCTTACCCGACAGGGACGACACTGAAGCTTTCTTT.

This clone occurred a few times. The J gene is TRBJ2-7, the V gene TRBV6-5; a weak D match, TRBD1 (6 bases). Germline CDR1 MNHEY, CDR2 SVGAGI. This CDR3 region has 13 residues. The V gene lost 7 bases and the J gene lost 5 bases, with 15 bases spanning the gap. In nucleotides, the CDR3 is TGTGCCAGCAAGTCCCAGGGGTGGGACGAGCAGTACTTC. As protein: CASKSQGWDEQYF.

V gene TRBV13 combines with J gene TRBJ2-7; D is perhaps TRBD1 (6 bases). The CDR3 sequence is 14 residues long. The ends were cut back, 0 bases at V and 6 bases at J, with 12 bases in the middle. Germline CDR1 is PRHDT and CDR2 is FYEKMQ (reference sequence). In DNA form, the CDR3 reads TGTGCCAGCAGCTTAGGGGGCAGGGGTGGCGAGCAGTACTTC. Its protein is CASSLGGRGGEQYF.

The chain recombines TRBV10-3 with TRBJ2-3, with D hard to call. CDR1 is ENHRY, CDR2 SYGVKD, per germline. The V end lost 7 bases, the J end lost 0 bases, and 8 bases lay between the germline ends. The CDR3 contains 13 residues. CDR3 amino acids: CAIMAASTDTQYF. CDR3 DNA sequence: TGTGCCATCATGGCAGCGAGCACAGATACGCAGTATTTT.

The chain couples TRBV7-9 to TRBJ2-1; 16 nucleotides agree with TRBD2. V lost 10 bases and J lost 2; bases outside the gene matches: 5. Per the germline V gene, CDR1 is SEHNR and CDR2 is FQNEAQ (reference sequence). This CDR3 is 16 amino acids long. This CDR3 reads CATGLAGGRTYNEQFF. In DNA, the CDR3 is TGTGCCACGGGACTAGCGGGAGGGAGGACCTACAATGAGCAGTTCTTC. The full variable domain, completed using reference TRBV7-9 and TRBJ2-1, is DTGVSQNPRHKITKRGQNVTFRCDPISEHNRLYWYRQTLGQGPEFLTYFQNEAQLEKSRLLSDRFSAERPKGSFSTLEIQRTEQGDSAMYLCATGLAGGRTYNEQFFGPGTRLTVL.

This rearrangement joins TRBV4-3 to TRBJ2-3; D is undetermined. The V gene lost 2 bases and the J gene lost 0 bases, with 12 bases spanning the gap. Germline assignment: CDR1 LGHNA and CDR2 YSLEER. The CDR3 length is 16 residues. The CDR3: CASSQSYGYSTDTQYF. CDR3 sequence (DNA): TGCGCCAGCAGCCAAAGTTACGGATATAGCACAGATACGCAGTATTTT.

A single count supports this clone. The chain combines TRBV5-1 with TRBJ2-5, with 15 bases identical to TRBD2. After removal of 1 base from V and 6 bases from J, the junction contained 7 bases not matched to a gene. The CDR3 sequence is 17 residues long. The germline V gene has CDR1 SGHRS and CDR2 YFSETQ. For the CDR3, the DNA is TGCGCCAGCAGCTTGTGGGGACTAGCGGGGGGCAGGAAGACCCAGTACTTC. Its protein product is CASSLWGLAGGRKTQYF.

The sample holds a few counts of this clone. The rearrangement joins TRBV11-2 to TRBJ2-1; weak D call: TRBD2 (6 bases). The length of the CDR3 is 15 residues. Germline lookup yields CDR1 SGHAT and CDR2 FQNNGV. V dropped 1 base and J dropped 1 base, with 8 bases sitting between them. CDR3 region: CASSLGSGSYNEQFF. CDR3 nucleotide sequence: TGTGCCAGCAGCTTAGGTAGCGGATCCTACAATGAGCAGTTCTTC.

This clone was seen more than once but under ten times. The chain couples TRBV28 to TRBJ1-5; D ambiguous. The CDR3 consists of 13 residues. V lost 6 bases to trimming and J lost 5 bases, with 11 bases between them. The V gene's germline CDR1 is MDHEN and CDR2 SYDVKM. CDR3 sequence (DNA): TGTGCCAGCAGCGAGGACGGTTATCAGCCCCAGCATTTT. It encodes CASSEDGYQPQHF.